This is a list of T cell receptor beta chains from one sample in a study of OX40 agonist ivuxolimab in advanced cancers. The data were produced by immunoSEQ multiplex PCR, yet TCRdb's version contains in-frame clones alone and is incomplete. The sample yields some 94,000 clones, around 91% seen once. Sequencing was performed on CD4+ or CD8+ T cells sorted from blood, taken in a trial of the OX40 agonist ivuxolimab. These receptors all come from an adult with an advanced solid tumor such as melanoma, head and neck, liver or kidney cancer. CDR3s include the opening cysteine and the closing phenylalanine or tryptophan. Rows may omit the clone size; those that give it use once, few, many or a size class.

size,J,V,length,CDR3
few,TRBJ2-1,TRBV11-3,16,CASSPMGPVTQSEQFF
NA,TRBJ1-5,TRBV7-9,15,CASSLATGGNQPQHF
NA,TRBJ2-1,TRBV19,17,CASSILASGSIYNEQFF
NA,TRBJ2-7,TRBV7-6,15,CASSLAGTGPYEQYF
NA,TRBJ1-1,TRBV7-2,14,CASSPQTENTEAFF
NA,TRBJ2-2,TRBV6-5,11,CASSRSGELFF
NA,TRBJ2-1,TRBV2,16,CASSEIWTGVPREQFF
NA,TRBJ2-7,TRBV29-1,12,CSVPSYSYEQYF
NA,TRBJ1-2,TRBV20-1,11,CSAGGQGGYTF
NA,TRBJ1-5,TRBV6-5,13,CASSDDRNQPQHF
NA,TRBJ2-4,TRBV10-3,15,CAISEGVLAKNIQYF
NA,TRBJ2-3,TRBV7-3,16,CASSPSIGPSTDTQYF
NA,TRBJ2-7,TRBV19,13,CASSMKGPYEQYF
NA,TRBJ2-5,TRBV2,18,CASSDARLAVTKAETQYF
once,TRBJ1-1,TRBV7-2,15,CASSSRTGGGTEAFF
NA,TRBJ2-2,TRBV30,15,CAWIRRGANTGELFF